The rows below give T cell receptor beta chains drawn from one sample of a study of blood T cell repertoires in COVID-19. Measured with immunoSEQ multiplex PCR; TCRdb has only the in-frame clones, and not every one. Among about 87,000 clones listed, under 85% were seen once. The sample was peripheral blood. These TCRs come from a woman in her 70s with acute or convalescent COVID-19. CDR3s include the opening cysteine and the closing phenylalanine or tryptophan.

j_call	v_call	cdr3_aa
TRBJ2-3	TRBV7-9	CASSFTGATQYF
TRBJ2-1	TRBV11-3	CASSLDLLAAGGNYNEQFF
TRBJ1-4	TRBV5-8	CASSQFGTTEKLFF
TRBJ2-7	TRBV29-1	CSVNRDSNVYEQYF
TRBJ1-2	TRBV11-2	CASSFTGTDYGYTF
TRBJ1-2	TRBV7-9	CASSFNSESANYGYTF
TRBJ1-4	TRBV29-1	CSVELQTNEKLFF
TRBJ2-7	TRBV2	CASSTPGQDYEQYF
TRBJ2-7	TRBV2	CASRTSGGSYEQYF
TRBJ1-4	TRBV19	CASSDRSEEKLFF
TRBJ1-6	TRBV11-2	CASSSGTGNSPLHF
TRBJ1-5	TRBV5-1	CASSKDQGGQPQHF
TRBJ1-2	TRBV6-6	CASSTNGYTF